Sequencing of this TCR beta chain was carried out in a study of identical twins. Whole-study findings and limits: Researchers caution that invariant MAIT and iNKT cells could partly confound zero-insertion analyses.

This clonotype has ten or more counts. Antigen: not known. Looked up from germline, CDR1 is SSHAT and CDR2 is FNYEAQ (reference sequence). The V gene lost 1 base and the J gene lost 1 base, with 17 bases spanning the gap. The CDR3 has 18 residues. TCRdb re-analysed the 5' RACE reads in MiXCR, keeping a single row per CDR3 protein. This sample has around 220,000 distinct CDR3 sequences, with about 11% found just once. Source material: memory T cells sorted from blood. The chain combines TRBV7-7 with TRBJ2-1; D may be TRBD2 (5 bases). This clonotype originated in a man in his fifties in good health. The CDR3 DNA reads TGTGCCAGCAGCTTAGGCCCTTATTCTAGCCGATCCTACAATGAGCAGTTCTTC. It specifies CASSLGPYSSRSYNEQFF.